This T cell receptor (beta chain) was identified in a study of cytomegalovirus exposure and HLA in healthy donors. Amplification used 60 Vbeta primers and 13 Jbeta primers. The table came from immunoSEQ multiplex PCR; TCRdb's copy has only in-frame clones and leaves some out. This sample has 100,000 to 150,000 clones, with about 82% found just once. CDR1 and CDR2 (germline): SGHRS, YFSETQ. J was trimmed by 5 bases and V by 4 bases; bases with no gene match: 4. This CDR3 region has 14 residues. This TCR derives from a man aged 50 or older in good health and CMV-seronegative. The chain has TRBV5-1 and TRBJ2-2; 8 nucleotides match TRBD1. Sequenced input: PBMCs. The DNA for the CDR3 is TGCGCCAGCAGCCCAGGGGGCGCAACCGGGGAGCTGTTTTTT. Its protein is CASSPGGATGELFF.